The 6 T cell receptor beta chains listed next were all sequenced from one sample in a study of T-cell reconstitution after alpha-beta-depleted transplantation in children. Unique molecular identifiers tagged the TCRbeta library. Each CDR3 protein gets one entry after TCRdb re-called the PCR reads with MiXCR. The sample lists approximately 170,000 distinct CDR3 sequences, around 10% occurring once. The sample was PBMCs, taken before TCRalphabeta/CD19-depleted stem cell transplant. All receptors come from a boy between 2 and 10 years old with acute myeloid leukemia, due to receive a stem cell transplant.

This clonotype was recorded at least ten times. The V and J genes are TRBV24-1 and TRBJ2-7, with D perhaps matching TRBD2 (5 bases). Trimming took off 4 bases at V and 4 bases at J, with 10 bases between the two ends. Looked up from germline, CDR1 is KGHDR and CDR2 is SFDVKD. CDR3 length: 13 amino acids. DNA of the CDR3: TGTGCCACCAGTGAGGGAGCGACATACGAGCAGTACTTC. Encoded protein: CATSEGATYEQYF.

This clonotype was detected ten times or more. V usage is TRBV20-1 and J usage is TRBJ2-4; no clear D gene. The germline gives CDR1 DFQATT, CDR2 SNEGSKA (reference sequence). Trimming cost V 0 bases and J 4 bases, with 7 bases left between them. The CDR3 has 13 residues. The chain's CDR3 is CSAREDLKNIQYF. CDR3 DNA sequence: TGCAGTGCTAGAGAAGACTTGAAAAACATTCAGTACTTC.

This clonotype has at least ten counts. The chain is built from TRBV20-1 and TRBJ2-3, with D possibly matching TRBD2 (5 bases). V lost 3 bases and J 2 bases, leaving 15 bases between the germline ends. This CDR3 is built from 15 residues. Germline CDR1 is DFQATT and CDR2 is SNEGSKA (reference sequence). CDR3: CSARDLMQTTDTQYF. The CDR3 bases are TGCAGTGCTAGGGACTTAATGCAAACCACAGATACGCAGTATTTT.

This clonotype appeared many times. This chain uses TRBV7-9 with TRBJ2-2; 10 bases match TRBD2. CDR3 length: 15 residues. Looked up from germline, CDR1 is SEHNR and CDR2 is FQNEAQ (reference sequence). The V and J ends lost 5 bases and 6 bases, in that order; junction bases with no gene match: 6. The CDR3 reads CASSVSGGAAGELFF. The CDR3 bases are TGTGCCAGCAGCGTAAGCGGGGGGGCCGCCGGGGAGCTGTTTTTT.

This clonotype occurred many times. This chain uses TRBV12-3 or TRBV12-4 with TRBJ1-2, with 9 bases lining up with TRBD1. This CDR3 contains 12 residues. V trimming: 8 bases; J trimming: 13 bases; junction bases outside the gene matches: 11. The CDR3 DNA follows: TGTGCCAGCCGACCGGGACAGGGCTCGGGCACCTTC. Translation: CASRPGQGSGTF.

This clonotype has at least ten counts. The V and J genes are TRBV7-9 and TRBJ2-3; D remains ambiguous. Trimming left V 1 base short and J 2 bases short, with 13 bases between. The CDR3 loop spans 16 amino acids. Germline V gives CDR1 SEHNR, CDR2 FQNEAQ (reference sequence). For the CDR3, the DNA is TGTGCCAGCAGCTTAGATGCAGGAAGGTACACAGATACGCAGTATTTT. Amino acids: CASSLDAGRYTDTQYF.